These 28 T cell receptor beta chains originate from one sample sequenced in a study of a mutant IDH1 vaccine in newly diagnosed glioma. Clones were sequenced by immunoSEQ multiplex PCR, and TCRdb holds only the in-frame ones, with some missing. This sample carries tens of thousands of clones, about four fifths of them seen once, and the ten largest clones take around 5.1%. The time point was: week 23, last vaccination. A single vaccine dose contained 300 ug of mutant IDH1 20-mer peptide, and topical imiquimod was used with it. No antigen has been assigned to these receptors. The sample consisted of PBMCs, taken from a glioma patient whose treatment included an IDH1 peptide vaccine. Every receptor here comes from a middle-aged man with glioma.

The CDR3 coding sequence is TGTGCCAGCAGCGTAGGGACTAGCGGGCGGGAGACCCAGTACTTC. It yields the protein CASSVGTSGRETQYF. V and J are TRBV9 and TRBJ2-5; 11 bases fit TRBD2. V dropped 0 bases and J dropped 5; count of bases not matched to a gene: 3. Germline V lookup: CDR1 SGDLS, CDR2 YYNGEE. This CDR3 has 15 residues.

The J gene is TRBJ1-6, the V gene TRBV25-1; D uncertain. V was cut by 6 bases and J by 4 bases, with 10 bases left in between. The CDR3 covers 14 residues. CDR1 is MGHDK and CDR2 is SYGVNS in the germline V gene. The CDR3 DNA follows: TGTGCCAGCAGAGGAATTCCTTATAATTCACCCCTCCACTTT. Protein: CASRGIPYNSPLHF.

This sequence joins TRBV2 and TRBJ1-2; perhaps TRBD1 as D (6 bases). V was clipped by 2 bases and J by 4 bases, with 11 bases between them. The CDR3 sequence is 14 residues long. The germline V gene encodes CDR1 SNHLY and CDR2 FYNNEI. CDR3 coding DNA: TGTGCCAGCAGTGAAACTGGGGACACCTATGGCTACACCTTC. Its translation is CASSETGDTYGYTF.

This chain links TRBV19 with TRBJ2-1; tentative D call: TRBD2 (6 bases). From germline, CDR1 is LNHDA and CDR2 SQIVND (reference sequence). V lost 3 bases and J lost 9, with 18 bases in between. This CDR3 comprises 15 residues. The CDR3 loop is CASSIGGPMGGEQFF. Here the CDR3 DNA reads TGTGCCAGTAGTATTGGAGGTCCTATGGGGGGTGAGCAGTTCTTC.

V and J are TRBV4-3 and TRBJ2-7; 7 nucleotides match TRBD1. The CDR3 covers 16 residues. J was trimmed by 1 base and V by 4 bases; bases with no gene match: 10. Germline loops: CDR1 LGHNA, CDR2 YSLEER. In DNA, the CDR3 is TGCGCCAGCAGCCTCTACTACAGGGGCTCTTCCTACGAGCAGTACTTC. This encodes CASSLYYRGSSYEQYF.

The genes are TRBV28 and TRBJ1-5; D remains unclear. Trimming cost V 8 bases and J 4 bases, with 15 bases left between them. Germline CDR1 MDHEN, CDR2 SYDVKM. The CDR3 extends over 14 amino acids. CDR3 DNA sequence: TGTGCCAGCCATTTCTCACAGCCAAATCAGCCCCAGCATTTT. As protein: CASHFSQPNQPQHF.

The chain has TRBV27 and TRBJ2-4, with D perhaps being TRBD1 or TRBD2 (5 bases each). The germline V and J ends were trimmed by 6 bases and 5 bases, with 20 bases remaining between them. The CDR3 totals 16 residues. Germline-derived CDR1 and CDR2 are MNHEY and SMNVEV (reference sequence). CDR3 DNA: TGTGCCAGCAGCGATACTCGGCCAGGGACCCAAAACATTCAGTACTTC. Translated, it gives CASSDTRPGTQNIQYF.

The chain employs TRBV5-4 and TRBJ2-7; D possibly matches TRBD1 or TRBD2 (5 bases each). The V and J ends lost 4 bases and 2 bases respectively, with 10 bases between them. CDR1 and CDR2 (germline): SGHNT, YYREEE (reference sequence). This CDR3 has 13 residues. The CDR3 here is CASSIGTAYEQYF. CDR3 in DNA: TGTGCCAGCAGCATCGGGACGGCCTACGAGCAGTACTTC.

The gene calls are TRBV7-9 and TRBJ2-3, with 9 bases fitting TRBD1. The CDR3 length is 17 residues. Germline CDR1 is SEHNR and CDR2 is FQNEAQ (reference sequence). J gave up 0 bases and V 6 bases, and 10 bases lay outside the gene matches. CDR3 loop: CASRNPAGQGSTDTQYF. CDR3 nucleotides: TGTGCCAGCAGAAATCCAGCGGGACAGGGAAGCACAGATACGCAGTATTTT.

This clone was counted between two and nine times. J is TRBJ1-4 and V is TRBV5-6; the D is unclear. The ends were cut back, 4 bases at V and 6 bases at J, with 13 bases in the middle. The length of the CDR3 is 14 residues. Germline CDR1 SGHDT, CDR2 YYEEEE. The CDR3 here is CASSRVGGYEKLFF. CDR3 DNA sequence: TGTGCCAGCAGCCGAGTAGGCGGGTATGAAAAACTGTTTTTT.

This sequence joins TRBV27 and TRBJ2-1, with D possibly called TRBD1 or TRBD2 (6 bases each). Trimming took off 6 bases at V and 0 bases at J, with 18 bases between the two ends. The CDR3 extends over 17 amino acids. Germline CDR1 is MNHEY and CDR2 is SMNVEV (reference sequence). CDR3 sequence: CASSPPRGTSSYNEQFF. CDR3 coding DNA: TGTGCCAGCAGCCCACCCCGCGGGACAAGCTCCTACAATGAGCAGTTCTTC.

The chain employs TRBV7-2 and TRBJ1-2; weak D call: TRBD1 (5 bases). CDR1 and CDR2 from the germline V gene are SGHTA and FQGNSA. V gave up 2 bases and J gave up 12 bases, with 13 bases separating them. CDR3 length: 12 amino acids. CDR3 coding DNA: TGTGCCAGCAGCTTAAGGGGACCGTCGCACACCTTC. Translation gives CASSLRGPSHTF.

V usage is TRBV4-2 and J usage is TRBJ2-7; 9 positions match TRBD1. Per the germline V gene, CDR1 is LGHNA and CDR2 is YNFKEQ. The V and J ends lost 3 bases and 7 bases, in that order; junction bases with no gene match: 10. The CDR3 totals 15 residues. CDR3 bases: TGTGCCAGCAGCCAGTCGGGACAGGGAATGGGGGAGCAGTACTTC. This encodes CASSQSGQGMGEQYF.

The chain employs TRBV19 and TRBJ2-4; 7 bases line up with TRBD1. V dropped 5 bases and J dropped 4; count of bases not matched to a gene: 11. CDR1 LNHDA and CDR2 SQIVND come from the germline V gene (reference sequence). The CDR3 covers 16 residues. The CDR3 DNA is TGTGCCAGTAGTCCAACGACAGGGAAGGGAAAAAACATTCAGTACTTC. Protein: CASSPTTGKGKNIQYF.

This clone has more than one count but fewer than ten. As DNA, the CDR3 is TGTGCCAGCAGCTACGACAAATTGAACACTGAAGCTTTCTTT. Residues: CASSYDKLNTEAFF. The chain uses TRBV5-6 and TRBJ1-1; no clear D. Germline lookup yields CDR1 SGHDT and CDR2 YYEEEE. Trimming removed 3 bases from V and 0 bases from J, with 9 bases in between. The CDR3 is 14 residues long.

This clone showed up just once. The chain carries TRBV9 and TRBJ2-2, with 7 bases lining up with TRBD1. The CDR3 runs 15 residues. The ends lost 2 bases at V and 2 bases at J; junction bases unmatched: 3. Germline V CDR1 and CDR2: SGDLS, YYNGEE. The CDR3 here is CASSVGQRNTGELFF. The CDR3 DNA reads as TGTGCCAGCAGCGTGGGACAGCGTAACACCGGGGAGCTGTTTTTT.

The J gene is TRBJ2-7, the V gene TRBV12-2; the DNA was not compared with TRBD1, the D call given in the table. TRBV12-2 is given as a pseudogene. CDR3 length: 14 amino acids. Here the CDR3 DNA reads TGTGCAAGTCGCCCCAGACAGGTAATCTACGAGCAGTACTTC. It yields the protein CASRPRQVIYEQYF.

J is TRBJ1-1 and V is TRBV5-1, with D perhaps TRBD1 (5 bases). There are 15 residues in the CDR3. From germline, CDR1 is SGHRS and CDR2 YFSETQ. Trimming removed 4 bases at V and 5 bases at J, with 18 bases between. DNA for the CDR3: TGCGCCAGCAGCCGGGCTGGCAGGGAGGGAACTGAAGCTTTCTTT. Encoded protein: CASSRAGREGTEAFF.

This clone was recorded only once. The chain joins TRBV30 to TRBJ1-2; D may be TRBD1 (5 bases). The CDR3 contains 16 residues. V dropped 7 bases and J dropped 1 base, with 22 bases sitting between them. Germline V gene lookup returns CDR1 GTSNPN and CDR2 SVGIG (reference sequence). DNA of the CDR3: TGTGCCTCCCCAGGCGGAGCTGGGGGATTTAACTATGGCTACACCTTC. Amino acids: CASPGGAGGFNYGYTF.

Here the CDR3 reads CALRGQDTSLNSPLHF. The CDR3 bases are TGTGCCTTGCGGGGACAGGACACTAGTCTAAATTCACCCCTCCACTTT. The chain couples TRBV30 to TRBJ1-6, with 8 bases aligning to TRBD1. The junction had 15 bases not matched to a gene; V was cut back by 7 bases and J by 7 bases. This CDR3 has 16 amino acids. Germline V gene data show CDR1 as GTSNPN and CDR2 as SVGIG (reference sequence).

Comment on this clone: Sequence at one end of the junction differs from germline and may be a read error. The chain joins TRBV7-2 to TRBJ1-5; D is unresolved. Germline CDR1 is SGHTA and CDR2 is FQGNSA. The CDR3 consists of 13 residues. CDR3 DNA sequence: TGTGCCAGCAGCTTAACGGGCAATCAGCCCCGGCATTTT. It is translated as CASSLTGNQPRHF. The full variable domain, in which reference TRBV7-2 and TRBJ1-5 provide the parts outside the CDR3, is GAGVSQSPSNKVTEKGKDVELRCDPISGHTALYWYRQSLGQGLEFLIYFQGNSAPDKSGLPSDRFSAERTGGSVSTLTIQRTQQEDSAVYLCASSLTGNQPRHFGDGTRLSIL.

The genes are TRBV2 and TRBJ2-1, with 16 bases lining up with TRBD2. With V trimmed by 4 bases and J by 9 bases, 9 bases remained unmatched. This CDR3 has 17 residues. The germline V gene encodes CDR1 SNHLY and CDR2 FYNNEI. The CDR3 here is CASSGPGTSGGAGEQFF. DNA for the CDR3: TGTGCCAGCAGTGGCCCCGGGACTAGCGGGGGGGCCGGTGAGCAGTTCTTC.

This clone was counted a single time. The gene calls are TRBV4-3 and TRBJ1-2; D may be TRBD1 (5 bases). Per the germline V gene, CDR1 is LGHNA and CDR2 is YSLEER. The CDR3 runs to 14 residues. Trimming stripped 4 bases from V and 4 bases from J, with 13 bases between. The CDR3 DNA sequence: TGCGCCAGCAGCCTAGGCGAGGGGCTCTATGGCTACACCTTC. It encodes CASSLGEGLYGYTF.

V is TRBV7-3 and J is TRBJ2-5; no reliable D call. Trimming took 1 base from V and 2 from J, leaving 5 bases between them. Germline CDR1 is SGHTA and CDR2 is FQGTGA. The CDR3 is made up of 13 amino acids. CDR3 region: CASSLRSQETQYF. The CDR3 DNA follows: TGTGCCAGCAGCTTAAGGAGTCAAGAGACCCAGTACTTC. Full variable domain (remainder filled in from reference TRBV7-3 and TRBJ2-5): GAGVSQTPSNKVTEKGKYVELRCDPISGHTALYWYRQSLGQGPEFLIYFQGTGAADDSGLPNDRFFAVRPEGSVSTLKIQRTERGDSAVYLCASSLRSQETQYFGPGTRLLVL.

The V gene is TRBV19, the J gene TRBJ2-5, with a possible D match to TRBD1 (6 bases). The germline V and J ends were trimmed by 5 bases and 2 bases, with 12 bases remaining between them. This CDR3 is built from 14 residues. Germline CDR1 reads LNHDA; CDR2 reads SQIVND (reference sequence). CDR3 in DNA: TGTGCCAGTAGTTCGATCGGACAGCAAGAGACCCAGTACTTC. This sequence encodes CASSSIGQQETQYF.

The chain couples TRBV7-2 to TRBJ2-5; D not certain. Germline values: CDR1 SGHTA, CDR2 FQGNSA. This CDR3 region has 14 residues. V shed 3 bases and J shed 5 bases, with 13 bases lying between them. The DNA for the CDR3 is TGTGCCAGCAGCTTGAATGGATATAGGGAGACCCAGTACTTC. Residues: CASSLNGYRETQYF.

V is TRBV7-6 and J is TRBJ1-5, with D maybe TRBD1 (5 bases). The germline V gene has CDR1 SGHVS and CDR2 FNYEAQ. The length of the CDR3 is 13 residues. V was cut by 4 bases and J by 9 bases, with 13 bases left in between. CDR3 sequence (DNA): TGTGCCAGCAGCTCGGCTCCCGGGGGGCCCCAGCATTTT. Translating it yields CASSSAPGGPQHF.

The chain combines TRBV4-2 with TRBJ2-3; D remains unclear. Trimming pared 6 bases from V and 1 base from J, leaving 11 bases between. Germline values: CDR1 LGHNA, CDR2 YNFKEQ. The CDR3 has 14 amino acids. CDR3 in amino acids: CASSPLAGTDTQYF. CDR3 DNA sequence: TGTGCCAGCAGTCCCCTGGCGGGCACAGATACGCAGTATTTT.